Shown below are 30 T cell receptor beta chains from a single sample sequenced in a study of OX40 agonist ivuxolimab in advanced cancers. The protocol was immunoSEQ multiplex PCR, while the TCRdb copy is restricted to in-frame clones and leaves out a portion. The sample has roughly 110,000 clones; approximately 90% are singletons. The material was CD4+ or CD8+ T cells sorted from blood, obtained in a trial of the OX40 agonist ivuxolimab. Every receptor here comes from an adult with an advanced solid tumor such as melanoma, head and neck, liver or kidney cancer.

The chain recombines TRBV27 with TRBJ1-2, with 11 bases lining up with TRBD1. Germline V gives CDR1 MNHEY, CDR2 SMNVEV (reference sequence). Unmatched junction bases numbered 9, after V lost 5 bases and J lost 4 bases. This CDR3 region has 16 residues. In nucleotides, the CDR3 is TGTGCCAGCAGTGGGACAGGGGGAGGTCTATTCTATGGCTACACCTTC. Translating gives CASSGTGGGLFYGYTF.

The rearrangement links TRBV5-4 to TRBJ1-3, with D maybe TRBD1 (5 bases). The CDR3 is 14 residues long. In germline, CDR1 is SGHNT, CDR2 YYREEE (reference sequence). V lost 1 base to trimming and J lost 4 bases, with 9 bases between them. Here the CDR3 DNA reads TGTGCCAGCAGCTTGTTTCAGGGAGGAAACACCATATATTTT. Its translation is CASSLFQGGNTIYF.

This chain joins TRBV5-1 and TRBJ1-1, with a tentative D call TRBD1 (6 bases). From germline, CDR1 is SGHRS and CDR2 YFSETQ. V gave up 2 bases and J gave up 7 bases, with 15 bases separating them. The CDR3 spans 14 residues. The CDR3 DNA sequence: TGCGCCAGCAGCTTCGAAGGGGGAAACGGTGAAGCTTTCTTT. Translation gives CASSFEGGNGEAFF.

This rearrangement joins TRBV6-5 to TRBJ2-7; the D gene is possibly TRBD1 (6 bases). Trimming removed 2 bases at V and 1 base at J, with 12 bases between. The CDR3 sequence is 15 residues long. From germline, CDR1 is MNHEY and CDR2 SVGAGI. The CDR3 loop is CASSYRRTASYEQYF. CDR3 sequence (DNA): TGTGCCAGCAGTTACCGGAGGACAGCATCCTACGAGCAGTACTTC.

The chain links TRBV15 to TRBJ2-1; a weak D match, TRBD2 (5 bases). This CDR3 spans 15 amino acids. CDR1 and CDR2 from the germline V gene are LNHNV and YYDKDF (reference sequence). V lost 1 base to trimming and J lost 6 bases, with 13 bases between them. The CDR3: CATSRGRGLSNEQFF. CDR3 nucleotides: TGTGCCACCAGCAGAGGCCGGGGTCTTTCCAATGAGCAGTTCTTC.

This chain connects TRBV18 to TRBJ2-1; D gene ambiguous. The CDR3 totals 16 residues. V gave up 1 base and J gave up 4 bases, with 14 bases separating them. The germline gives CDR1 KGHSH, CDR2 LQKENI. This chain's CDR3 is CASSPRSQALYNEQFF. The CDR3 coding sequence is TGTGCCAGCTCACCACGGAGTCAGGCTCTATACAATGAGCAGTTCTTC.

For the CDR3, the DNA is TGTGCCAGCAGTTACTCTGTCCGGGACAGGGACTATGGCTACACCTTC. Residues: CASSYSVRDRDYGYTF. The V and J genes are TRBV6-5 and TRBJ1-2, with 9 bases matching TRBD1. Germline V lookup: CDR1 MNHEY, CDR2 SVGAGI. Trimming at V came to 0 bases and at J to 3 bases, leaving 5 bases not matched to a gene. The CDR3 extends over 16 amino acids.

The genes are TRBV6-5 and TRBJ2-1, with 7 bases aligning to TRBD2. Germline trimming cut 6 bases from V and 8 bases from J; bases unmatched to any gene: 7. The CDR3 covers 13 residues. Per germline, CDR1 MNHEY and CDR2 SVGAGI. This chain's CDR3 is CASRYGRIDEQFF. DNA for the CDR3: TGTGCCAGCAGGTACGGGAGGATCGATGAGCAGTTCTTC.

V and J are TRBV18 and TRBJ1-1; D is ambiguous. Germline lookup yields CDR1 KGHSH and CDR2 LQKENI. This CDR3 contains 16 residues. V lost 1 base, J lost 5 bases, and 17 bases lay in between. CDR3 sequence: CASSPLDVGEGTEAFF. CDR3 sequence (DNA): TGTGCCAGCTCACCACTTGATGTTGGTGAAGGGACTGAAGCTTTCTTT.

The chain is built from TRBV7-2 and TRBJ2-1, with TRBD2 matching over 12 bases. Germline values: CDR1 SGHTA, CDR2 FQGNSA. This CDR3 spans 18 amino acids. V gave up 1 base and J gave up 1 base; unmatched junction bases: 5. CDR3 residues: CASSLVLAGGWSYNEQFF. In DNA form, the CDR3 reads TGTGCCAGCAGCTTAGTACTAGCGGGAGGTTGGTCCTACAATGAGCAGTTCTTC.

The chain joins TRBV5-1 to TRBJ2-7; either TRBD1 or TRBD2 may supply D (6 bases each). V was trimmed by 4 bases and J by 6 bases, leaving 17 bases between them. CDR1 and CDR2 from the germline V gene are SGHRS and YFSETQ. The CDR3 totals 14 residues. The CDR3, as DNA: TGCGCCAGCAGCGGGGGCGGGGCCGGCGGCGAGCAGTACTTC. This encodes CASSGGGAGGEQYF. The variable domain in full, completed from reference TRBV5-1 and TRBJ2-7, reads KAGVTQTPRYLIKTRGQQVTLSCSPISGHRSVSWYQQTPGQGLQFLFEYFSETQRNKGNFPGRFSGRQFSNSRSEMNVSTLELGDSALYLCASSGGGAGGEQYFGPGTRLTVT.

V is TRBV30 and J is TRBJ1-2; D remains unclear. Per germline, CDR1 GTSNPN and CDR2 SVGIG (reference sequence). V was shortened by 1 base and J by 4 bases, with 7 bases between the two germline ends. The CDR3 is made up of 12 amino acids. DNA for the CDR3: TGTGCCTGGAGTGCAGGCTTCTATGGCTACACCTTC. Amino acid sequence: CAWSAGFYGYTF.

This chain links TRBV30 with TRBJ1-5; weak D call: TRBD1 (6 bases). CDR1 is GTSNPN and CDR2 is SVGIG in the germline V gene (reference sequence). V shed 3 bases and J shed 6 bases, with 12 bases lying between them. The CDR3 is 13 amino acids. The CDR3 region has the DNA TGTGCCTGGAGCCCACAGGGAAGTCAGCCCCAGCATTTT. It translates to CAWSPQGSQPQHF.

The genes are TRBV5-1 and TRBJ2-2; the D is unclear. With 0 bases removed from V and 0 bases from J, the gap between germline ends came to 6 bases. The CDR3 has 15 residues. Germline lookup yields CDR1 SGHRS and CDR2 YFSETQ. The CDR3 bases are TGCGCCAGCAGCTTGGGGCAGACGAACACCGGGGAGCTGTTTTTT. Its protein is CASSLGQTNTGELFF.

The chain recombines TRBV10-2 with TRBJ2-3, with 11 bases identical to TRBD2. The CDR3 sequence is 16 residues long. Per the germline V gene, CDR1 is WSHSY and CDR2 is SAAADI. The trim removed 3 bases at V and 2 bases at J, leaving 4 bases unmatched. CDR3 amino acids: CASSDLAGGNTDTQYF. CDR3 sequence (DNA): TGCGCCAGCAGTGATTTAGCGGGAGGGAACACAGATACGCAGTATTTT.

The rearrangement links TRBV10-3 to TRBJ2-5, with D possibly matching TRBD1 (6 bases). Germline CDR1 is ENHRY and CDR2 is SYGVKD. This CDR3 region has 16 residues. V was pared by 3 bases and J by 2 bases, with 16 bases between. DNA for the CDR3: TGTGCCATCAGTGAATTAAGTAACAGGGTACAAGAGACCCAGTACTTC. Amino acid sequence: CAISELSNRVQETQYF.

The chain combines TRBV6-5 with TRBJ1-1; maybe TRBD1 (6 bases). Trimming left V 6 bases short and J 3 bases short, with 14 bases between. The CDR3 covers 14 residues. CDR1 and CDR2 (germline): MNHEY, SVGAGI. In DNA, the CDR3 is TGTGCCAGCAGCCCTCTGGACAGATACACTGAAGCTTTCTTT. It codes for CASSPLDRYTEAFF.

This chain connects TRBV28 to TRBJ1-1; maybe TRBD1 (6 bases). The CDR3 spans 15 residues. CDR1 and CDR2 (germline): MDHEN, SYDVKM. Between the trimmed V and J ends, which lost 9 bases and 5 bases, there was a span of 22 bases. The CDR3 nucleotides are TGTGCCAGTCAACCCTCGGGGGGCGCGAGAACTGAAGCTTTCTTT. Protein sequence: CASQPSGGARTEAFF.

The rearrangement uses TRBV27 and TRBJ2-5; 11 bases map to TRBD2. With the DNA end fitting TRBJ2-7 better, the J assignment may be wrong. This CDR3 is 14 amino acids long. Per the germline V gene, CDR1 is MNHEY and CDR2 is SMNVEV (reference sequence). The CDR3 nucleotides read TGTGCCAGCAGTGGGGGACTAGCGGAATACGAGCAGTACTTC. Its protein is CASSGGLAEYEQYF.

This clone was seen a few times. The rearrangement links TRBV19 to TRBJ1-4, with TRBD1 matching 7 bases. The V and J ends lost 8 bases and 8 bases, in that order; junction bases with no gene match: 8. The germline V gene encodes CDR1 LNHDA and CDR2 SQIVND (reference sequence). The CDR3 contains 13 residues. The chain's CDR3 is CASSTGIGEKLFF. The CDR3 region has the DNA TGTGCCAGTTCGACAGGGATCGGAGAAAAACTGTTTTTT.

The chain combines TRBV7-2 with TRBJ2-5; 11 bases fit TRBD2. The CDR3 extends over 19 amino acids. The germline gives CDR1 SGHTA, CDR2 FQGNSA. After removal of 4 bases from V and 5 bases from J, the junction contained 18 bases not matched to a gene. The CDR3 reads CASSSRLAGRSRGSETQYF. DNA for the CDR3: TGTGCCAGCAGCTCCAGACTAGCGGGGAGGTCCAGGGGAAGTGAGACCCAGTACTTC.

V gene TRBV5-1 combines with J gene TRBJ2-3; TRBD2 matches 10 bases. Germline-derived CDR1 and CDR2 are SGHRS and YFSETQ. The CDR3 spans 16 residues. V lost 7 bases, J lost 4 bases, and 12 bases stayed unmatched. The DNA for the CDR3 is TGCGCCAGCGGATACTCTAGCGGGAGAACGGCAGATACGCAGTATTTT. Amino acid sequence: CASGYSSGRTADTQYF. The variable domain in full, with the rest retrieved from reference TRBV5-1 and TRBJ2-3, is KAGVTQTPRYLIKTRGQQVTLSCSPISGHRSVSWYQQTPGQGLQFLFEYFSETQRNKGNFPGRFSGRQFSNSRSEMNVSTLELGDSALYLCASGYSSGRTADTQYFGPGTRLTVL.

J is TRBJ1-1 and V is TRBV7-3, with TRBD1 identical over 7 bases. The CDR3 is made up of 16 amino acids. The V gene's germline CDR1 is SGHTA and CDR2 FQGTGA. With 2 bases clipped from V and 6 bases from J, the junction kept 12 bases outside the gene matches. CDR3 DNA sequence: TGTGCCAGCAGCTTATTATCTGCGAGGACAGGACCTGAAGCTTTCTTT. It is translated as CASSLLSARTGPEAFF.

This clone was detected once. The V call is TRBV5-1, the J call TRBJ1-1; D is undetermined. V lost 2 bases to trimming and J lost 1 base, with 9 bases between them. Germline V gene lookup returns CDR1 SGHRS and CDR2 YFSETQ. The CDR3 spans 14 residues. CDR3: CASSFNNRNTEAFF. The CDR3 nucleotides are TGCGCCAGCAGCTTTAATAATCGGAACACTGAAGCTTTCTTT.

V and J are TRBV2 and TRBJ1-6; 10 bases are a match to TRBD1. Trimming cost V 2 bases and J 9 bases; bases outside gene matches: 7. This CDR3 is 16 amino acids long. In germline, CDR1 is SNHLY, CDR2 FYNNEI. CDR3 in amino acids: CASSEIGQGVRSPLHF. In DNA, the CDR3 is TGTGCCAGCAGTGAAATAGGACAGGGGGTTCGTTCACCCCTCCACTTT. Based on the CDR3 plus reference TRBV2 and TRBJ1-6, the full variable domain is EPEVTQTPSHQVTQMGQEVILRCVPISNHLYFYWYRQILGQKVEFLVSFYNNEISEKSEIFDDQFSVERPDGSNFTLKIRSTKLEDSAMYFCASSEIGQGVRSPLHFGNGTRLTVT.

For the CDR3, the DNA is TGTGCCAGCAGTGAAATGGGTCCGGCGGGTGAAGCTTTCTTT. Encoded protein: CASSEMGPAGEAFF. V and J are TRBV6-1 and TRBJ1-1; D gene unclear. This CDR3 region has 14 residues. V gave up 2 bases and J gave up 7 bases, with 14 bases separating them. The V gene's germline CDR1 is MNHNS and CDR2 SASEGT.

The chain carries TRBV27 and TRBJ1-4; 8 nucleotides agree with TRBD1. V trimming: 5 bases; J trimming: 5 bases; junction bases outside the gene matches: 7. Germline V CDR1 and CDR2: MNHEY, SMNVEV (reference sequence). The CDR3 loop spans 15 amino acids. The CDR3 DNA reads TGTGCCAGCAGTCCACTGACAGGGGAAAATGAAAAACTGTTTTTT. Encoded protein: CASSPLTGENEKLFF.

The V and J genes are TRBV6-6 and TRBJ1-5; 8 nucleotides line up with TRBD1. The CDR3 consists of 15 residues. V dropped 10 bases and J dropped 0; count of bases not matched to a gene: 8. Germline V gene sequence: CDR1 MNHNY, CDR2 SVGAGI (reference sequence). The CDR3 DNA follows: TGTGCCACCCTTAAGACAGGGGATAGCAATCAGCCCCAGCATTTT. It specifies CATLKTGDSNQPQHF.

The V call is TRBV15, the J call TRBJ2-2; 9 positions agree with TRBD2. Looked up from germline, CDR1 is LNHNV and CDR2 is YYDKDF (reference sequence). The CDR3 length is 16 residues. The trim removed 0 bases at V and 5 bases at J, leaving 4 bases unmatched. CDR3 bases: TGTGCCACCAGCAGAGACGGCCTAGCGGGAACCGGGGAGCTGTTTTTT. It encodes CATSRDGLAGTGELFF.

V gene TRBV19 combines with J gene TRBJ1-5, with TRBD1 identical over 10 bases. The CDR3 has 16 amino acids. Trimming at V came to 5 bases and at J to 5 bases, leaving 9 bases not matched to a gene. Germline loops: CDR1 LNHDA, CDR2 SQIVND (reference sequence). The CDR3 sequence is CASSRQQGQGYQPQHF. As DNA, the CDR3 is TGTGCCAGTAGTCGTCAACAGGGACAGGGGTATCAGCCCCAGCATTTT.